This TCR beta chain is drawn from a study of cytomegalovirus exposure and HLA in healthy donors. Whole-study findings and limits: As a later analysis showed, a missense DCLRE1C variant was linked to trimming of TCR beta V- and J-genes. Whilst most TCR sequences proved rare, a subset of public TCRs occurred across many donors.

V lost 5 bases, J lost 0 bases, and 19 bases lay in between. This CDR3 contains 16 residues. Germline CDR1 SQVTM, CDR2 ANQGSEA. The PCR contained 60 Vbeta and 13 Jbeta primers. Using immunoSEQ multiplex PCR, the repertoire was profiled, and TCRdb retains in-frame clones only, with some absent. The table lists some 130,000 clones, approximately 80% of them singletons, with under 5% in the top ten. About this clone: What it recognizes is unknown.

The chain employs TRBV29-1 and TRBJ1-2; D is possibly TRBD1 (6 bases). The origin of this receptor is a male donor in good health and CMV-seropositive. Material: PBMCs. Written as DNA, the CDR3 is TGCAGCGTTATTACCTCCAGACAGGCTGCTAACTATGGCTACACCTTC. Its translation: CSVITSRQAANYGYTF.